This entry is about one T cell receptor beta chain. Sequencing used immunoSEQ multiplex PCR; TCRdb keeps in-frame clones, though not all of them. Seen here are fewer than 110,000 clones, over 70% observed once, and the top ten hold approximately 22%. Trimming shortened V by 7 bases and J by 5 bases, and 14 bases separated the two germline ends. Germline V gives CDR1 KGHDR, CDR2 SFDVKD. The CDR3 consists of 13 residues. The sample belongs to a study of T cell responses to AZD1222 COVID-19 vaccine. Study as a whole: The study pooled second doses at about 4 or about 12 weeks.

The J gene is TRBJ2-7, the V gene TRBV24-1; D could derive from TRBD1 or TRBD2 (5 bases each). The clonotype comes from an adult in good health. The input for sequencing was peripheral blood, taken on day 0 of AZD1222 vaccination. CDR3 in DNA: TGTGCCACCAGCTCCGGGACCAATGACGAGCAGTACTTC. Translating gives CATSSGTNDEQYF.